This TCR beta chain stems from a study of CD8+CD57+ T cells in acquired aplastic anemia. Study overall: The average for DNA from sorted CD4+ and CD8+ cells was 3 to 4 ug. Study results and limitations: Almost 30 CD8+ CDR3 sequences occurred in both the patients and the controls. Controls did not differ significantly from patients in CD8+ Simpson's diversity.

CDR1 is SGHTA, CDR2 FQGNSA, per germline. Trimming cost V 6 bases and J 6 bases; bases outside gene matches: 18. The CDR3 covers 19 residues. This clonotype has more than one count but fewer than ten. The antigen is not known. Patients who underwent sequencing had shown CD8+CD57+ cell expansion by flow cytometry. Patients, without exception, had severe acquired aplastic anemia. Genomic DNA was employed as the template in profiling TCR beta VDJ and CDR3. Each CDR3 protein gets one entry after TCRdb re-called the reads with MiXCR. Altogether more than 150,000 distinct CDR3 sequences are present, roughly 45% being singletons, with the ten largest covering 2.5% to 3.5%.

This clonotype originated in a human donor with aplastic anemia. This chain connects TRBV7-2 to TRBJ2-1; 12 bases match TRBD2. The sequencing sample was made of sorted CD4+, CD8+, or CD8+CD57+ T cells (not recorded which) from PBMCs. The CDR3 here is CASSIPTSGRPVLGNEQFF. CDR3 sequence (DNA): TGTGCCAGCAGTATTCCGACTAGCGGGAGACCCGTCCTCGGCAATGAGCAGTTCTTC. The variable domain in full, completed from reference TRBV7-2 and TRBJ2-1, reads GAGVSQSPSNKVTEKGKDVELRCDPISGHTALYWYRQSLGQGLEFLIYFQGNSAPDKSGLPSDRFSAERTGGSVSTLTIQRTQQEDSAVYLCASSIPTSGRPVLGNEQFFGPGTRLTVL.